The 16 T cell receptor beta chains given below trace back to one sample, sequenced in a study of Graves' ophthalmopathy and Graves' hyperthyroidism. Investigators amplified TCR beta CDR3 regions from RNA transcripts. The authors performed first-round RT-PCR with HTBI primers and then a second-round multiplex PCR. Each CDR3 protein gets one entry after TCRdb re-called the multiplex PCR reads with MiXCR. Altogether about 620,000 distinct CDR3 sequences are present, over 20% being singletons, with the ten largest covering around 6.5%. What was sequenced was peripheral blood. These receptors were obtained from a woman younger than 35 with stable Graves' hyperthyroidism. Some clones in this sample may be carry-over from other donors' samples.

This clonotype was detected ten times or more. The V gene is TRBV19, the J gene TRBJ1-1; TRBD1 might be the D (5 bases). V was trimmed by 2 bases and J by 1 base, leaving 20 bases between them. Germline CDR1 is LNHDA and CDR2 is SQIVND (reference sequence). The CDR3 loop spans 18 amino acids. Here the CDR3 reads CASSILGTFDPRNTEAFF. As DNA, the CDR3 is TGTGCCAGTAGTATACTTGGGACCTTCGACCCGCGGAACACTGAAGCTTTCTTT.

This clonotype was found many times. The rearrangement uses TRBV20-1 and TRBJ2-7; possibly TRBD1 for D (6 bases). V lost 5 bases, J lost 2 bases, and 10 bases lay in between. Germline assignment: CDR1 DFQATT and CDR2 SNEGSKA (reference sequence). The CDR3 loop spans 12 amino acids. The CDR3 is CSAARDTYEQYF. DNA of the CDR3: TGCAGTGCTGCCCGGGACACCTACGAGCAGTACTTC.

A few counts support this clonotype. This chain connects TRBV19 to TRBJ2-5; TRBD2 agrees at 7 bases. Germline V gives CDR1 LNHDA, CDR2 SQIVND (reference sequence). The CDR3 runs 14 residues. J gave up 2 bases and V 8 bases, and 8 bases lay outside the gene matches. The CDR3 DNA reads as TGTGCCAGTTCTCACCCGGGGGGACAAGAGACCCAGTACTTC. This translates into CASSHPGGQETQYF.

This clonotype was observed many times. The chain recombines TRBV29-1 with TRBJ1-2, with D tentatively TRBD1 (5 bases). The CDR3 is made up of 13 amino acids. Trimming shortened V by 5 bases and J by 4 bases, and 14 bases separated the two germline ends. Germline V gene data show CDR1 as SQVTM and CDR2 as ANQGSEA. CDR3 bases: TGCAGCGTTACGGCAGCGGGGCGCTATGGCTACACCTTC. Its translation: CSVTAAGRYGYTF. Full variable domain (rest looked up from reference TRBV29-1 and TRBJ1-2): SAVISQKPSRDICQRGTSLTIQCQVDSQVTMMFWYRQQPGQSLTLIATANQGSEATYESGFVIDKFPISRPNLTFSTLTVSNMSPEDSSIYLCSVTAAGRYGYTFGSGTRLTVV.

The sample holds a few counts of this clonotype. The chain has TRBV20-1 and TRBJ1-6; possibly TRBD1 for D (5 bases). The CDR3 has 14 amino acids. V was clipped by 0 bases and J by 9 bases, with 12 bases between them. Germline loops: CDR1 DFQATT, CDR2 SNEGSKA (reference sequence). Here the CDR3 DNA reads TGCAGTGCTAGAGATGGGCGGGGGAGTTCACCCCTCCACTTT. Its translation: CSARDGRGSSPLHF.

This clonotype occurred many times. The V call is TRBV6-1, the J call TRBJ2-2, with D perhaps TRBD2 (7 bases). The V and J ends lost 1 base and 6 bases respectively, with 12 bases between them. Germline values: CDR1 MNHNS, CDR2 SASEGT. CDR3 length: 15 residues. CDR3 sequence: CASSEGGGGSGELFF. As DNA, the CDR3 is TGTGCCAGCAGTGAAGGCGGGGGCGGGTCCGGGGAGCTGTTTTTT.

The CDR3 coding sequence is TGTGCCAGCAGCCAGCTATCTAGCGGGAGCTACAATGAGCAGTTCTTC. Translating it yields CASSQLSSGSYNEQFF. The V and J genes are TRBV14 and TRBJ2-1, with 10 positions matching TRBD2. V was pared by 3 bases and J by 3 bases, with 5 bases of the junction left unmatched. The germline CDR1 and CDR2 sequences are SGHDN and FVKESK. The CDR3 consists of 16 residues.

This clonotype was counted many times. J is TRBJ2-5 and V is TRBV7-2; D uncertain. V was pared by 1 base and J by 5 bases, with 14 bases between. Germline V lookup: CDR1 SGHTA, CDR2 FQGNSA. This CDR3 has 15 residues. The CDR3 nucleotides read TGTGCCAGCAGCTTAGAAGTTGTCAGGATGGAGACCCAGTACTTC. Protein product: CASSLEVVRMETQYF.

The sample holds many counts of this clonotype. The V call is TRBV20-1, the J call TRBJ1-6; D gene unclear. The V end was cut by 0 bases, the J end by 0 bases, with 6 bases between. This CDR3 region has 15 residues. CDR1 is DFQATT and CDR2 is SNEGSKA in the germline V gene (reference sequence). This CDR3 reads CSAREGSSYNSPLHF. CDR3 in DNA: TGCAGTGCTAGAGAGGGGAGCTCCTATAATTCACCCCTCCACTTT.

This clonotype appeared many times. J is TRBJ2-5 and V is TRBV20-1; D is perhaps TRBD2 (5 bases). Germline values: CDR1 DFQATT, CDR2 SNEGSKA (reference sequence). Trimming stripped 0 bases from V and 7 bases from J, with 21 bases between. This CDR3 contains 16 residues. DNA of the CDR3: TGCAGTGCTAGAGATTCCCCAGGCACGTATCGGGGGACCCAGTACTTC. It specifies CSARDSPGTYRGTQYF.

V usage is TRBV28 and J usage is TRBJ2-6; D perhaps matches TRBD1 (6 bases). CDR1 MDHEN and CDR2 SYDVKM come from the germline V gene. The CDR3 sequence is 19 residues long. V lost 5 bases and J lost 2, with 22 bases in between. The CDR3 DNA follows: TGTGCCAGCAGTCCATGGAGGTCAGGGGCCAAGGCTGGGGCCAACGTCCTGACTTTC. Translation gives CASSPWRSGAKAGANVLTF.

The rearrangement uses TRBV12-5 and TRBJ2-7, with D possibly matching TRBD1 (5 bases). This CDR3 contains 13 residues. Germline-derived CDR1 and CDR2 are LGHNT and FRNRAP. Trimming cost V 0 bases and J 7 bases, with 10 bases left between them. The CDR3 loop is CASGLVHQGEQYF. DNA of the CDR3: TGTGCTAGTGGTTTGGTACATCAGGGAGAGCAGTACTTC.

This clonotype was counted at least ten times. CDR3 coding DNA: TGTGCCTGGAGTGTCTCCCGAGGGCAGCCCCAGCATTTT. Residues: CAWSVSRGQPQHF. The rearrangement links TRBV30 to TRBJ1-5, with D unclear. The V and J ends lost 0 bases and 7 bases respectively, with 10 bases between them. The germline gives CDR1 GTSNPN, CDR2 SVGIG (reference sequence). This CDR3 has 13 amino acids.

This clonotype was observed a few times. Since a much larger clone is just one base distant, this may be a read error. The chain links TRBV4-1 to TRBJ1-2; D not resolved. In germline, CDR1 is MGHRA, CDR2 YSYEKL. The length of the CDR3 is 14 residues. The CDR3 protein is CVSSQQGRGGGYTF. The CDR3, as DNA: TGCGTCAGCAGCCAACAAGGACGGGGAGGGGGCTACACCTTC.

This clonotype was counted only a few times. The J gene is TRBJ2-4, the V gene TRBV24-1; possibly TRBD1 for D (6 bases). V was clipped by 3 bases and J by 2 bases, with 10 bases between them. The CDR3 has 15 amino acids. Germline V gives CDR1 KGHDR, CDR2 SFDVKD. CDR3 region: CATSDPRDTKNIQYF. In DNA form, the CDR3 reads TGTGCCACCAGTGATCCCCGGGACACCAAAAACATTCAGTACTTC.

A few counts support this clonotype. The chain employs TRBV2 and TRBJ2-4; 12 nucleotides align to TRBD2. CDR3 size: 17 residues. The J segment lost 2 bases and the V segment lost 6 bases, leaving 8 bases of the junction unmatched. Per germline, CDR1 SNHLY and CDR2 FYNNEI. The CDR3 is CASRAGTSGGPKNIQYF. CDR3 bases: TGTGCCAGCAGAGCGGGCACTAGCGGGGGGCCCAAAAACATTCAGTACTTC.